This T cell receptor beta chain emerged from a study of T cell responses to AZD1222 COVID-19 vaccine (dated by TCRdb to about 2021). About the study as a whole: AZD1222 recipients whose second dose came at about 4 weeks and those whose second dose came at about 12 weeks were combined into one group, since spike-specific TCR depth and breadth did not differ between the two schedules. A total of around 240 trial participants underwent TCR sequencing, of whom about 200 received two doses of AZD1222 and about 26 received two doses of the MenACWY control vaccine. Trial participants were enrolled into age subgroups of 18-55, 56-69 and 70-plus years, which contained approximately 150, 28 and 58 TCR-sequenced participants, respectively.

Study-level results and caveats: Participants were mostly white British and included more females than males, and it was suggested by the authors that clonal diversity may have been underestimated. In the small 56-69-year group, the increase in depth fell short of significance, most likely because of low power. A significant rise in spike-specific TCR breadth and depth was observed after two AZD1222 doses relative to day 0 and relative to MenACWY recipients. Conclusions about previously exposed vaccinees are limited, since just 6 or 7 AZD1222 recipients were seropositive for SARS-CoV-2 at baseline. Reportedly, almost half of the unique spike-specific TCRs recognized epitopes lying outside the regions that are mutated in the B.1.351 and B.1.1.7 variants. Because no day 14 peak-response samples were available, the repertoires could be characterized only after the peak T cell response. CD4 TCRs associated with the vaccine covered the entire spike protein, and the dominant responses were in regions 160-218 and 743-854.

The time point label corresponds to: baseline before first vaccination. Vaccinee samples came from UK trials COV001 and COV002, including a single-blind randomized controlled phase 2/3 trial of AZD1222 (ChAdOx1 nCoV-19) in healthy adults. Trial participant PBMC samples were collected at day 0 and day 28 after the second dose for TCRbeta chain sequencing. This clone has only a few counts. This receptor's antigen is unknown. No base qualities exist here, and no much larger clone lies one base off it. The CDR3 regions of human TCRbeta chains were analyzed by immunosequencing. The published analysis was carried out like this. Repertoire TCRs were checked for matches against a reference library of SARS-CoV-2-specific TCRs that had been generated using the MIRA antigen-specificity platform. Breadth meant the fraction of unique TCRs that were SARS-CoV-2-associated, whereas depth meant the fraction of total T cells that were SARS-CoV-2-associated. Using the MIRA data, each spike-specific TCR was mapped to the spike region that the TCR reacts to and placed in a CD4 or CD8 class. Log10-transformed breadth and depth values were compared by one-way ANOVA with Sidak's multiple comparisons tests. Sourced from immuneACCESS, this table was stored by TCRdb with only in-frame sequences that have V and J called. A share of the clones is absent; for the studies checked, an unresolved V gene accounts for under half, and the remainder has no known explanation. D and trimming come from the DNA, and the V and J calls and clone size come from that table. The sample contains tens of thousands of clones, about 85% of them found a single time. The ten largest make up roughly 19% of the sample.

The CDR3 goes from the cysteine to the phenylalanine over 16 residues. Only the CDR3 region is kept as DNA, spanning 48 bases read in frame from base 1. V drops 3 bases and J drops 3 bases, leaving 15 bases in between. CDR1 MGHDK and CDR2 SYGVNS are derived from the germline V gene. This receptor was identified in an adult in good health. The source was peripheral blood, collected on day 0 of AZD1222 vaccination. In this chain, TRBV25-1 is recombined with TRBJ1-3, and perhaps TRBD1 as D gene, on 5 matching bases. The CDR3 in this case is CASSDSGGIGGNTIYF. The bases read TGTGCCAGCAGTGATTCTGGGGGTATAGGTGGAAACACCATATATTTT.